This T cell receptor beta chain was recorded in a study of shared clonotypes between healthy human individuals. CD45RO-negative, CCR7-selected cells formed the naive CD8 fraction, which excluded terminally differentiated effector memory CD45RA+ cells. Per sorted-subset replicate PCR, input was 200 to 250 ng DNA, representing about 32,000 T cell genomes. Sequencing used immunoSEQ multiplex PCR; TCRdb keeps in-frame clones, though not all of them. In the table there are about 2 million clones, just under 95% of which are singletons. The source of this sequence is a man aged 18-30 years in good health. The sequencing input was naive CD8+ T cells sorted from blood.

CDR3 in amino acids: CASSLAPRGLAYGYTF. The CDR3 DNA sequence: TGTGCCAGCAGCTTAGCACCTCGAGGGCTGGCCTATGGCTACACCTTC. This chain connects TRBV7-2 to TRBJ1-2; D remains unclear. V lost 0 bases, J lost 4 bases, and 15 bases lay in between. The V gene's germline CDR1 is SGHTA and CDR2 FQGNSA. The CDR3 covers 16 residues.